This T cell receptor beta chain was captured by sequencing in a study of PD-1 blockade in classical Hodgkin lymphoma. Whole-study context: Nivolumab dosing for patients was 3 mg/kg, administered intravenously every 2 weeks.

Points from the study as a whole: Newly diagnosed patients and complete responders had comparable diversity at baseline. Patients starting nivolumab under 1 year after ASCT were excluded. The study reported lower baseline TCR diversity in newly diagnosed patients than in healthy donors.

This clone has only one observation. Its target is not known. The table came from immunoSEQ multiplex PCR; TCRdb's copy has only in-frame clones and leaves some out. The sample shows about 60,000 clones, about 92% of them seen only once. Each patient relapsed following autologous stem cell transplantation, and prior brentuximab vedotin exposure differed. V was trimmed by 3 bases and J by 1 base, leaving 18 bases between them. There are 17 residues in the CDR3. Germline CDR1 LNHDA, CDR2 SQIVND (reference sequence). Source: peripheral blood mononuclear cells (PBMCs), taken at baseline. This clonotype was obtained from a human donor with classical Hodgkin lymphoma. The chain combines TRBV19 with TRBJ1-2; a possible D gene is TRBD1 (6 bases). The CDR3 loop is CASSIGYVAGVNYGYTF. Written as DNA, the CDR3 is TGTGCCAGTAGTATCGGTTACGTTGCAGGGGTTAACTATGGCTACACCTTC.